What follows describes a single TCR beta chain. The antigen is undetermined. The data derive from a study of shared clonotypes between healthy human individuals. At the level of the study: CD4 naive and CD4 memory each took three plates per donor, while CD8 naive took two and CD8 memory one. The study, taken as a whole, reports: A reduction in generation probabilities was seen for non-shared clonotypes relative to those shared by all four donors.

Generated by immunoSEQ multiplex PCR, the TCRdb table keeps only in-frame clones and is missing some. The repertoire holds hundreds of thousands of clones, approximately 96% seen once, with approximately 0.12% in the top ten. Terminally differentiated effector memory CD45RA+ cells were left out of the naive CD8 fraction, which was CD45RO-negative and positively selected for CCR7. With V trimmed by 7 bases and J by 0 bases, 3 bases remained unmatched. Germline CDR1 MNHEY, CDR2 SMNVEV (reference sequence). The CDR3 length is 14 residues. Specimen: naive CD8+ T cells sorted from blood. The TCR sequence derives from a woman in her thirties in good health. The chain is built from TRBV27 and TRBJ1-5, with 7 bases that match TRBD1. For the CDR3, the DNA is TGTGCCAGCAACCCAGGGGGTAGCAATCAGCCCCAGCATTTT. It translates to CASNPGGSNQPQHF.